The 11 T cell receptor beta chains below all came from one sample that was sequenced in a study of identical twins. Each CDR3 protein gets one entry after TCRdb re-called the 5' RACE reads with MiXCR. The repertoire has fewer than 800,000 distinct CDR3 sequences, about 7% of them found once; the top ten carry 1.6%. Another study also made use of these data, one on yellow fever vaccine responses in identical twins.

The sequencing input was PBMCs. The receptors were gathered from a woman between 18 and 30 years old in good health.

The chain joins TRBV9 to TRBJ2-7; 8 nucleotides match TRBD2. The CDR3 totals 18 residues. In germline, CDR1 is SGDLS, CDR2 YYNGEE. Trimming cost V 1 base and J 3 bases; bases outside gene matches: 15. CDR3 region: CASSVNSHGGVWGYEQYF. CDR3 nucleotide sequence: TGTGCCAGCAGCGTAAATTCCCACGGGGGGGTCTGGGGCTACGAGCAGTACTTC.

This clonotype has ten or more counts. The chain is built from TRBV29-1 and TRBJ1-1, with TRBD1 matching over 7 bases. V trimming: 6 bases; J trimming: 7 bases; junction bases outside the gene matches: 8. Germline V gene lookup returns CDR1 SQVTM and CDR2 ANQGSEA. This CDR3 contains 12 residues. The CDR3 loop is CSVLGTDLEAFF. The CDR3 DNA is TGCAGCGTGCTAGGGACAGATCTTGAAGCTTTCTTT.

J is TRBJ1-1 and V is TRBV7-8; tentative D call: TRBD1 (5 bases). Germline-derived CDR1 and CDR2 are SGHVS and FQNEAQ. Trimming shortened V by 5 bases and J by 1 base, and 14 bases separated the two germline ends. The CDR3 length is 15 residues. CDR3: CASSIGGTGNTEAFF. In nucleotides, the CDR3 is TGTGCCAGCAGCATCGGGGGGACGGGGAACACTGAAGCTTTCTTT. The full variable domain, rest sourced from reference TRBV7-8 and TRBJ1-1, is GAGVSQSPRYKVAKRGQDVALRCDPISGHVSLFWYQQALGQGPEFLTYFQNEAQLDKSGLPSDRFFAERPEGSVSTLKIQRTQQEDSAVYLCASSIGGTGNTEAFFGQGTRLTVV.

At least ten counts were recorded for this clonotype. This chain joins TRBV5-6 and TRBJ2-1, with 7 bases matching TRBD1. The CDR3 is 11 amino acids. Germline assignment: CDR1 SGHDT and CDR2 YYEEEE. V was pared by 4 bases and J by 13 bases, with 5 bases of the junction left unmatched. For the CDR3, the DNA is TGTGCCAGCAGCACTACAGGGGATCAGTTCTTC. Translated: CASSTTGDQFF.

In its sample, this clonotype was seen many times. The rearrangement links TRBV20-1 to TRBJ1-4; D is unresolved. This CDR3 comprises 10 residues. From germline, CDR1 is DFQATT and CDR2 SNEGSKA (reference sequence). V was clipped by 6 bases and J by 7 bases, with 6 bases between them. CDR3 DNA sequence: TGCAGTGCAGGGTTTGAAAAACTGTTTTTT. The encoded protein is CSAGFEKLFF.

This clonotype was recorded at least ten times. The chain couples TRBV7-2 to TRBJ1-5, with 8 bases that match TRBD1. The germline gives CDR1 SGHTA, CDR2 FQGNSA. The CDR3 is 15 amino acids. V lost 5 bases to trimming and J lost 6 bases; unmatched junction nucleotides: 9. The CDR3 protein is CASSLDRDKGQPQHF. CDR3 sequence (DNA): TGTGCCAGCAGCCTGGACAGGGATAAGGGTCAGCCCCAGCATTTT.

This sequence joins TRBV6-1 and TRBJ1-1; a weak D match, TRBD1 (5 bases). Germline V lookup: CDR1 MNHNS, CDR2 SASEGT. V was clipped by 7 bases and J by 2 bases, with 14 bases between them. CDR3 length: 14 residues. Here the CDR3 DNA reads TGTGCCAGCAACCAGGCAGGGAAAAACACTGAAGCTTTCTTT. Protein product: CASNQAGKNTEAFF.

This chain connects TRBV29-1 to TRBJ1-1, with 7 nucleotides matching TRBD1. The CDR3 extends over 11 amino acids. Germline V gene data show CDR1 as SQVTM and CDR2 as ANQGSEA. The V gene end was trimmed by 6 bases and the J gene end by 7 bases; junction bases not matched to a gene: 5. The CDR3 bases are TGCAGCGTCGGAGGACAGGTTGAAGCTTTCTTT. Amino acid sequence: CSVGGQVEAFF.

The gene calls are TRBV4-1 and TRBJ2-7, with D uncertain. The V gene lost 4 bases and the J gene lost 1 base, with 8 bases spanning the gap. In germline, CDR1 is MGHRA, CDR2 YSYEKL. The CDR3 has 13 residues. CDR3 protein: CASSPDISYEQYV. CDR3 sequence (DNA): TGCGCCAGCAGCCCCGACATTTCCTACGAGCAGTACGTC.

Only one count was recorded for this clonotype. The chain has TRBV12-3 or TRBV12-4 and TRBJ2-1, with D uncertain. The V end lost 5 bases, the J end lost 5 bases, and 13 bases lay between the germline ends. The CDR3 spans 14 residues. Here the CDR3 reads CASSVPPNHNEQFF. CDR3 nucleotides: TGTGCCAGCAGTGTCCCCCCTAACCACAATGAGCAGTTCTTC.

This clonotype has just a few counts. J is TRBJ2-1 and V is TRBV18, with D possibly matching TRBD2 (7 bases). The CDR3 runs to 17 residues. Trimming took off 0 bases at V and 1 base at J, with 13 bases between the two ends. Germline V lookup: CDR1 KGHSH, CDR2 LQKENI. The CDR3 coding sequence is TGTGCCAGCTCACCACCGGGAGCGGGGACATCCTACAATGAGCAGTTCTTC. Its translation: CASSPPGAGTSYNEQFF.